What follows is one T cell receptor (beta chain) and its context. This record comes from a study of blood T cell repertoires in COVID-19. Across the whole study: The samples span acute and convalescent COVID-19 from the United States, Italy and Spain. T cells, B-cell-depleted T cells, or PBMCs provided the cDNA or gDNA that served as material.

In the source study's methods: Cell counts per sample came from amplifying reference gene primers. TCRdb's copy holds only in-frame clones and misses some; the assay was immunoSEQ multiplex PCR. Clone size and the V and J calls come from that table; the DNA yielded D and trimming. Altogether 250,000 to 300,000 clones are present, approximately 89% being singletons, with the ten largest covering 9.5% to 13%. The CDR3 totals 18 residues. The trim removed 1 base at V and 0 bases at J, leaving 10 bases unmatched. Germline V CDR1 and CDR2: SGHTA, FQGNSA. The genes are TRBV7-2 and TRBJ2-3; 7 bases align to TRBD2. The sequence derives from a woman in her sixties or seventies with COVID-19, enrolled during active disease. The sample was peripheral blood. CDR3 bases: TGTGCCAGCAGCTTAGTGCCTGCGGGAGTAAGTAGCACAGATACGCAGTATTTT. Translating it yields CASSLVPAGVSSTDTQYF.